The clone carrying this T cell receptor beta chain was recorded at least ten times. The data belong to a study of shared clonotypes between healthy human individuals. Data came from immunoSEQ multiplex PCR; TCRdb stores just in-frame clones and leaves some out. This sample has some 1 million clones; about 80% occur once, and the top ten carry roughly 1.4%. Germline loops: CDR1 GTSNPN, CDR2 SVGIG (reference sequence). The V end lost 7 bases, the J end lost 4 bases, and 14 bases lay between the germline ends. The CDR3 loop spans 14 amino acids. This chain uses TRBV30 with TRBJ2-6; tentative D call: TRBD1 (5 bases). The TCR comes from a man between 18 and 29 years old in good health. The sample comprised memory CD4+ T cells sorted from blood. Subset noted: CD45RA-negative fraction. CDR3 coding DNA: TGTGCCTTGACAGTAACTAACGGGGCCAACGTCCTGACTTTC. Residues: CALTVTNGANVLTF.